These T cell receptor beta chains were read from a single sample in a study of CD8+CD57+ T cells in acquired aplastic anemia. TCRdb processed the reads anew with MiXCR; each CDR3 protein has one entry. The sample contains roughly 420,000 distinct CDR3 sequences, about 70% of which appear only once. What was sequenced was sorted CD4+, CD8+, or CD8+CD57+ T cells (not recorded which) from PBMCs. Receptors were obtained from a human donor in good health, serving as a control. The CDR3 runs from the conserved cysteine through the conserved F or W. A D gene is named only where the DNA matches it firmly. Clone sizes are given selectively: once, few, many, or a class where the clone is expanded.

-,TRBV7-2,-,TRBJ2-7,TGTGCCAGCAGCTTAGGAGCCGGGGGGCTAATAGATAAGTACTTC,CASSLGAGGLIDKYF
-,TRBV6-1,many,TRBJ1-6,TGTGCCAGCAGCCAGGGAACCAATAATTCACCCCTCCACTTT,CASSQGTNNSPLHF
TRBD2,TRBV11-2,-,TRBJ2-7,TGTGCCAGCAGTTCGTCCTTTAGCGGGGGGGCGGATGAGCAGCACTTC,CASSSSFSGGADEQHF
TRBD2,TRBV7-2,once,TRBJ2-3,TGTGCCAGCAGCTTTAGTAGCGGGGGGGCCTCCAGCACAGATACGCAGTATTTT,CASSFSSGGASSTDTQYF
TRBD1,TRBV19,-,TRBJ1-4,TGTGCCAGTAGTTGGACAGGGGAGACTAATGAAAAACTGTTTTTT,CASSWTGETNEKLFF
-,TRBV20-1,once,TRBJ1-1,TGCAGTGCTAGTGGGCAAACAGAGAACTCTGAAGCTTTCTTT,CSASGQTENSEAFF
TRBD1,TRBV5-6,-,TRBJ2-5,TGTGCCAGCAGCCGTACCCAGGGGGCCGGCGAGACCCAGTACTTC,CASSRTQGAGETQYF
-,TRBV7-6,many,TRBJ2-7,TGTGCCAGCAGCTTACAGGGGGGGTACGAGCAGTACTTC,CASSLQGGYEQYF
-,TRBV20-1,-,TRBJ2-1,TGCAGTGCTAGAAGCGGCGCCGGCAGGCAGTTCTTC,CSARSGAGRQFF
-,TRBV9,-,TRBJ2-7,-,CASSVMNEQFFEQYF
-,TRBV2,-,TRBJ1-1,TGTGCCAGCAGTGCGATGCAGGACGGTTCGGGGAACACTGAAGCTTTCTTT,CASSAMQDGSGNTEAFF
TRBD1,TRBV9,-,TRBJ2-5,TGTGCCAGTTGCGCGGACAGGGGGCGCGGCACTGAGGACTTC,CASCADRGRGTEDF
TRBD2,TRBV2,few,TRBJ2-2,TGTGCCAGCCTCCGGGGGGCCGGGGAGCTGTTTTTT,CASLRGAGELFF
-,TRBV25-1,many,TRBJ2-5,TGTGCCAGCAGTGAATTCGGCGGAGGGGAAGAGACCCAGTACTTC,CASSEFGGGEETQYF
-,TRBV7-2,many,TRBJ2-1,TGTGCCAGCAGCTTAGGTGGGTCCCTACGAGCGTCTTCCCTCTACAATGAGCAGTTCTTC,CASSLGGSLRASSLYNEQFF
-,TRBV20-1,-,TRBJ2-7,TGCAGTGCTAGAGATCGTGTGGACGAGCAGTACTTC,CSARDRVDEQYF
TRBD1,TRBV6-5,many,TRBJ2-5,TGTGCCAGCAGTTACTCGGGTTCCAACAGGGGAGAGACCCAGTACTTC,CASSYSGSNRGETQYF
TRBD1,TRBV6-5,many,TRBJ1-2,TGTGCCAGCAGTCGCGGGACAGGGGGTAACTATGGCTACACCTTC,CASSRGTGGNYGYTF
-,TRBV7-9,-,TRBJ1-1,TGTGCCAGCAGCCCATGGGGCACTGGGCTTTTCTTT,CASSPWGTGLFF
-,TRBV9,-,TRBJ1-3,TGTGCCAGCAGTTTAGGCGGGACTAGGAAAGAAAACACCATATATTTT,CASSLGGTRKENTIYF
TRBD2,TRBV20-1,-,TRBJ2-7,TGCAGTGCTAATAGTCGGAGCGGGAGTAGGAGCGAGCAGTACTTC,CSANSRSGSRSEQYF
TRBD1,TRBV12-3/TRBV12-4,many,TRBJ1-2,TGTGCCAGCAGAGAGGCGGGACAGGGTCGAAGGAATGGCTACACCTTC,CASREAGQGRRNGYTF
-,TRBV7-2,-,TRBJ2-7,TGTGCCAGCAGCTACACAGGGTCACCCCTCCACTTTTGG,CASSYTGSPLHFW
-,TRBV5-1,-,TRBJ2-3,TGCGCCAGCAGCTTGGCAGGGAACGAAAACACAGATACGCAGTATTTT,CASSLAGNENTDTQYF
-,TRBV7-6,once,TRBJ1-1,-,CASEPELLRAVLRF
-,TRBV29-1,-,TRBJ1-2,TGCAGCGTTGAAGGGCGAGGGTGGGACTACACCTTC,CSVEGRGWDYTF
-,TRBV20-1,-,TRBJ1-5,TGCAGTGGAAGGGGGAGAAGTAACGAGCAGCATTTT,CSGRGRSNEQHF
-,TRBV5-5,-,TRBJ1-3,TGTGCCAGCAGCGTAGCAGGGGTTGGAAACACCATATATTTT,CASSVAGVGNTIYF
-,TRBV7-8,-,TRBJ2-3,TGTGCCAGCAGTCCTAGCTGGGGGGATGCCCAGTATTTT,CASSPSWGDAQYF
TRBD1,TRBV5-1,once,TRBJ1-5,TGCGCCAGCAGCTTAGCCAGGACAGGGCGAACAGATACGCAGCATTTT,CASSLARTGRTDTQHF
-,TRBV12-3/TRBV12-4,-,TRBJ1-2,TGTGCCAGCAGCGCCGGGGTCACAGGCTATGGCTACACCTTC,CASSAGVTGYGYTF
-,TRBV2,once,TRBJ2-2,TGTGCCAGCAGCCGGCAGGGTTTTAACACCGGGGAGCTGTTTTTT,CASSRQGFNTGELFF
TRBD1,TRBV4-3,many,TRBJ2-1,TGCGCCAGCAGCCAAACCGGGACAGGGGGAGGCAATGAGCAGTTCTTC,CASSQTGTGGGNEQFF
-,TRBV29-1,many,TRBJ1-1,TGCAGCGTTTATAGGCAGGCGAACACTGAAGCTTTCTTT,CSVYRQANTEAFF
-,TRBV3-2,-,TRBJ1-2,TGTGCCAGCAGCCAAGAGGGACCCTTCTATGGCCACACCTTC,CASSQEGPFYGHTF
TRBD1,TRBV12-3/TRBV12-4,-,TRBJ1-2,TGTGCCAGCAGCCCATACAGGGGGCAGGGTGGCTACACCTTC,CASSPYRGQGGYTF
TRBD1,TRBV12-3/TRBV12-4,many,TRBJ1-2,TGTGCCAGCAGAATACAGGGGGACTATGGCTACACCTTC,CASRIQGDYGYTF
TRBD2,TRBV6-4,-,TRBJ2-5,TGTGCCAGCATCGCGGGGGGGCTTCAAAGAGAGACCCAGTACTTC,CASIAGGLQRETQYF
TRBD1,TRBV20-1,many,TRBJ1-1,TGCAGTGCAGACAGGGGGGACACTGAAGCTTTCTTT,CSADRGDTEAFF
-,TRBV7-2,-,TRBJ1-6,TGTGCCAGCAGCCGCAGGGGCTATAGTGCGTCCCTCCACTTT,CASSRRGYSASLHF
-,TRBV7-3,-,TRBJ2-5,TGTGCCAGCAGCCCAGAATCGGGGGCAGGCCACCCCTCCCAGTACTTC,CASSPESGAGHPSQYF
-,TRBV15,many,TRBJ1-2,TGTGCCACCAGCAAAGGGGGGGGGCGAGGTCATGGCTACACCTTC,CATSKGGGRGHGYTF
TRBD1,TRBV7-2,many,TRBJ2-7,TGTGCCAGCAGCTTTGACAGGGGCGAGCAGTACTTC,CASSFDRGEQYF
TRBD2,TRBV9,-,TRBJ2-5,TGCGCCAGCAGCGTAGAACTAGCGGGGCACCAAGAGACCCAGTACTTC,CASSVELAGHQETQYF
-,TRBV15,many,TRBJ1-3,TGTGCCACCAGCAGAGATGGGGTCTCTGGAAACACCATATATTTT,CATSRDGVSGNTIYF
-,TRBV20-1,-,TRBJ1-5,TGCAGTGCGTCAGGGACTGACCCCAATCAGCCCCAGCATTTT,CSASGTDPNQPQHF
-,TRBV6-5,-,TRBJ2-1,TGTGCCACCACGGAAGGTGCGGGTGTGAGTGAGCAGTTCTTC,CATTEGAGVSEQFF
-,TRBV20-1,-,TRBJ2-1,TGCAGTGCTAATCCGGTACAGGCCTACAATGAGCAGTTCTTC,CSANPVQAYNEQFF
-,TRBV15,-,TRBJ1-6,TGTGCCGCCAGCAGAGCCGGGGATCAGACACCCCTCCACTTT,CAASRAGDQTPLHF
-,TRBV6-1,many,TRBJ1-1,TGTGCCAGCAGTGACTGGGTAGGGTTGGGGAACACTGAAGCTTTCTTT,CASSDWVGLGNTEAFF
TRBD1,TRBV9,-,TRBJ1-5,TGTGCCAGCAGCAGAGGGGGACAGGGCAATCAGCCCCAGCATTTT,CASSRGGQGNQPQHF
-,TRBV6-6,-,TRBJ2-7,TGTGCCAGCAGTTACAACCCTAGCTCCTACGAGCAGTACTTC,CASSYNPSSYEQYF
TRBD1,TRBV6-1,many,TRBJ2-3,TGTGCCAGCAGCCGGGACAGGGGATCAGATACGCAGTATTTT,CASSRDRGSDTQYF
-,TRBV9,-,TRBJ1-3,TGTGCCAGCAGCGGGGGGGCGCGGGGAAACACCATATATTTT,CASSGGARGNTIYF
-,TRBV24-1,-,TRBJ1-5,TGTGCCACCAGTAGTGACACAGGCAATCAGACCAAGCATTTT,CATSSDTGNQTKHF
-,TRBV7-2,-,TRBJ1-5,TGTGCCAGCAGCCTGAGGACGGAGGGCAATCAGCCCCAGCATTTT,CASSLRTEGNQPQHF
-,TRBV2,-,TRBJ2-7,TGTGCCAGCAGCCGGCGGGGTGGTATCACCGGGGAGCTGTACTTT,CASSRRGGITGELYF